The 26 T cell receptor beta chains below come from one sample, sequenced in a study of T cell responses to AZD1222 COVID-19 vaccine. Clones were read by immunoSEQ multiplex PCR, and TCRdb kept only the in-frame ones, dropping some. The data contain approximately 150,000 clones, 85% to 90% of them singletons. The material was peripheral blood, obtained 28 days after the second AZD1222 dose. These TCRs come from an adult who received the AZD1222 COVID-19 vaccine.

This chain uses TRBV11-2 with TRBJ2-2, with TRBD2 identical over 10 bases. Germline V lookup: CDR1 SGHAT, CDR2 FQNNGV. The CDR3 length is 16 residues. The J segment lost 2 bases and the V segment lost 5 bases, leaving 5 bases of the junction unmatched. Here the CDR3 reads CASSLWTSGNTGELFF. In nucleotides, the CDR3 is TGTGCCAGCAGCCTATGGACTAGCGGAAACACCGGGGAGCTGTTTTTT.

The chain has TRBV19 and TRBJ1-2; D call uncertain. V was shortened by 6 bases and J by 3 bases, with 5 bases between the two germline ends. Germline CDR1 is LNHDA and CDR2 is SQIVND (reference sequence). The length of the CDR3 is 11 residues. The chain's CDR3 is CASRADYGYTF. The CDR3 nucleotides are TGTGCCAGTAGGGCAGACTATGGCTACACCTTC.

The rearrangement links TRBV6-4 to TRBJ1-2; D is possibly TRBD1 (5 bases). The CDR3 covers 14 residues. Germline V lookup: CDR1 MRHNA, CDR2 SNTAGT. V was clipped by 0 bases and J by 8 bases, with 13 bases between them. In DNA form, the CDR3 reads TGTGCCAGCAGTGACTCCGTAGGGGTCGGCGGCTACACCTTC. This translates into CASSDSVGVGGYTF.

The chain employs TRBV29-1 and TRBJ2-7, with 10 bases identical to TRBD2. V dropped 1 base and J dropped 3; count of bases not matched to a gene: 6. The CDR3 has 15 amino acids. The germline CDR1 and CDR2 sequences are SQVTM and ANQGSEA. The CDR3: CSVEVPTSGIYEQYF. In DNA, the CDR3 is TGCAGCGTTGAAGTTCCCACTAGCGGGATCTACGAGCAGTACTTC.

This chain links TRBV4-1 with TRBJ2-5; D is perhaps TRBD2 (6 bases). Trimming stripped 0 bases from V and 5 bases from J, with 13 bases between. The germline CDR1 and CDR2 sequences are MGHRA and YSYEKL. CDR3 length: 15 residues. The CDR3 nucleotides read TGCGCCAGCAGCCAAGATTGGCAGGAGGGGGAGACCCAGTACTTC. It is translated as CASSQDWQEGETQYF.

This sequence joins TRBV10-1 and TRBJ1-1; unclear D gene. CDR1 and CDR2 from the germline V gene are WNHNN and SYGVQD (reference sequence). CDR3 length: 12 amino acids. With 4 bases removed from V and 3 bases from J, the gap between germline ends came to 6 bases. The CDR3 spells CASSGRDTEAFF. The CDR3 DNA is TGCGCCAGCAGTGGGAGGGACACTGAAGCTTTCTTT.

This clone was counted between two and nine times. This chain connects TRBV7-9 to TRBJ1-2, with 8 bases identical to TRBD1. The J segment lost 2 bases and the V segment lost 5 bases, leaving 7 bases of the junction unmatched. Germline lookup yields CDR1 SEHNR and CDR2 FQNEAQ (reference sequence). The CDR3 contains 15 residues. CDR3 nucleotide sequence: TGTGCCAGCAGCCTAGGACAGGGAGCGAACTATGGCTACACCTTC. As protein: CASSLGQGANYGYTF.

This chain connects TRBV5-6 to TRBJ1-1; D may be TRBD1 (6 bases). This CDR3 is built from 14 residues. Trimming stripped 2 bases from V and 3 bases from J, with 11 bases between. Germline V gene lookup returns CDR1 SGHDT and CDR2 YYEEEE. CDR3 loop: CASSLGGLDTEAFF. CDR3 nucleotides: TGTGCCAGCAGCTTAGGGGGGCTGGACACTGAAGCTTTCTTT.

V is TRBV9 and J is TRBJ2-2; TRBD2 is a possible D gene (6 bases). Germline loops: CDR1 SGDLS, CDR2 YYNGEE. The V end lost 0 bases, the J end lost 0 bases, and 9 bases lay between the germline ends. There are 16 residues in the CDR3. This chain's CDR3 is CASSVDPSANTGELFF. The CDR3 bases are TGTGCCAGCAGCGTAGATCCTAGCGCGAACACCGGGGAGCTGTTTTTT.

The DNA of the CDR3 is TGTGCCAGCAGTGTTAGACTAGGGGCAACAGATACGCAGTATTTT. Translating gives CASSVRLGATDTQYF. The chain uses TRBV25-1 and TRBJ2-3, with a tentative D call TRBD2 (6 bases). The CDR3 is made up of 15 amino acids. Germline CDR1 is MGHDK and CDR2 is SYGVNS. Deletions cut 4 bases from V and 3 bases from J, with 14 bases between. The entire variable domain, with the rest obtained from reference TRBV25-1 and TRBJ2-3, is as follows: EADIYQTPRYLVIGTGKKITLECSQTMGHDKMYWYQQDPGMELHLIHYSYGVNSTEKGDLSSESTVSRIRTEHFPLTLESARPSHTSQYLCASSVRLGATDTQYFGPGTRLTVL.

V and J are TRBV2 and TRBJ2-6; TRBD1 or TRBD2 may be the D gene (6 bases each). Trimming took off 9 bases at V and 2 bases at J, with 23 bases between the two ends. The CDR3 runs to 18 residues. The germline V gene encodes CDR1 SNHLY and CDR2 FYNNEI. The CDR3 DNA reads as TGTGCCAGTCCCCCCCCGGGGGCCGGGGGTACTGGGGCCAACGTCCTGACTTTC. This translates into CASPPPGAGGTGANVLTF.

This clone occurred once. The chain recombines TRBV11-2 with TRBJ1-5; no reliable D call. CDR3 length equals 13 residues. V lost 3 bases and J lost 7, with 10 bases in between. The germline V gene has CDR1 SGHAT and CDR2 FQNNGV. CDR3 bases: TGTGCCAGCAGCTTGGGTACGGGGCAGCCCCAGCATTTT. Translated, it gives CASSLGTGQPQHF.

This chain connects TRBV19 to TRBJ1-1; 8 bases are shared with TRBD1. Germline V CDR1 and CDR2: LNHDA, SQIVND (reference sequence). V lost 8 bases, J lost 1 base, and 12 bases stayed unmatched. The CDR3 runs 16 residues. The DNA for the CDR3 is TGTGCCAGTGCCTTCGGAGGACAGGGTAAGAACACTGAAGCTTTCTTT. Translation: CASAFGGQGKNTEAFF.

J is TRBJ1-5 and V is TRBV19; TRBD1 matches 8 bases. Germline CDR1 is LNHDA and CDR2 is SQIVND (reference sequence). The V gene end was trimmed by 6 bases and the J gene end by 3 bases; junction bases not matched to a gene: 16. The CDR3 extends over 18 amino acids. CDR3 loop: CASSTQDRATLLNQPQHF. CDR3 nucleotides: TGTGCCAGTAGCACCCAGGACAGGGCGACCTTACTCAATCAGCCCCAGCATTTT.

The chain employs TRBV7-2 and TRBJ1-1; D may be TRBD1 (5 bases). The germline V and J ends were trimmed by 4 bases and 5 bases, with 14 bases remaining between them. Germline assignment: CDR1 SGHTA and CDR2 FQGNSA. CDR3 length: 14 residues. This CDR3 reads CASSSSGGWTEAFF. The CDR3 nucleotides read TGTGCCAGCAGCTCAAGCGGGGGGTGGACTGAAGCTTTCTTT.

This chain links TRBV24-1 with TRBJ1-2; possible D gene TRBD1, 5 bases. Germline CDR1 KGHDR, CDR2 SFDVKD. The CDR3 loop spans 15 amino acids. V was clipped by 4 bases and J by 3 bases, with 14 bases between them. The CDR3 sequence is CATSDRSAGDYGYTF. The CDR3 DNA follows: TGTGCCACCAGTGACCGATCGGCGGGGGACTATGGCTACACCTTC.

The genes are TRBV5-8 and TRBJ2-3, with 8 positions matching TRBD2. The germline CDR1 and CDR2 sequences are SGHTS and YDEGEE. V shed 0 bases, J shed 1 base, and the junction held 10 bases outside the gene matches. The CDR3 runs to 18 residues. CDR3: CASSLAGLAGGGTDTQYF. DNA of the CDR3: TGTGCCAGCAGCTTGGCCGGTCTGGCGGGAGGTGGCACAGATACGCAGTATTTT.

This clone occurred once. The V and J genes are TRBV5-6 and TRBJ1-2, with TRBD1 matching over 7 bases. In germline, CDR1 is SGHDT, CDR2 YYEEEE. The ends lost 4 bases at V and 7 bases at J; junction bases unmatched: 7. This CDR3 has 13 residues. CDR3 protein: CASSVLDRAGYTF. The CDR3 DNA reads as TGTGCCAGCAGCGTACTCGACAGGGCTGGCTACACCTTC.

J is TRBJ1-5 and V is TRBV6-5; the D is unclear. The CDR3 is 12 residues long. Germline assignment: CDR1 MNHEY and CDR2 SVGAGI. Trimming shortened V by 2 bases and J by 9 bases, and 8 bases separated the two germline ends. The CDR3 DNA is TGTGCCAGCAGTTACCCGCCTTTGCCCCAGCATTTT. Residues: CASSYPPLPQHF.

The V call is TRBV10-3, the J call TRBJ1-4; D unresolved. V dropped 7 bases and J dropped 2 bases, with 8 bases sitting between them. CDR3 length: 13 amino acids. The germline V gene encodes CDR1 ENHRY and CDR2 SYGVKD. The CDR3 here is CAIKAGTNEKLFF. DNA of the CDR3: TGTGCCATCAAGGCTGGCACTAATGAAAAACTGTTTTTT.

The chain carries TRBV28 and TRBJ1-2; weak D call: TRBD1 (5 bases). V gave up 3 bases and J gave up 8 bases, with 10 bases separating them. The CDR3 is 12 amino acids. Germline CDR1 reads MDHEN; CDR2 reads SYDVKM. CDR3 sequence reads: CASSFGARGYTF. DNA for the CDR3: TGTGCCAGCAGTTTTGGGGCGCGAGGCTACACCTTC.

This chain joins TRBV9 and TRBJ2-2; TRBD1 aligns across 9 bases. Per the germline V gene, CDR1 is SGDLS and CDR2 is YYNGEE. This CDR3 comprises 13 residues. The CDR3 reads CALPTGGTGELFF. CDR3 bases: TGTGCTCTCCCGACAGGGGGCACCGGGGAGCTGTTTTTT.

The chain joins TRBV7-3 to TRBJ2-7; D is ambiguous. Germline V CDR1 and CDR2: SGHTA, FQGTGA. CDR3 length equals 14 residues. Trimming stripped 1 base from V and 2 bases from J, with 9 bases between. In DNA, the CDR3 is TGTGCCAGCAGCTTAATGGGTGGGCCCTACGAGCAGTACTTC. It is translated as CASSLMGGPYEQYF.

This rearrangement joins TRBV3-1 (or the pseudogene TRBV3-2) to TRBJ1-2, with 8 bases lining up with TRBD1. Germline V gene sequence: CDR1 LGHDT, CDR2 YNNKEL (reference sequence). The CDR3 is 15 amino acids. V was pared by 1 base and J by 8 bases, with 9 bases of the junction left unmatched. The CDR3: CASSQVPGTGGGYTF. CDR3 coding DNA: TGTGCCAGCAGCCAAGTCCCGGGGACAGGTGGCGGCTACACCTTC.

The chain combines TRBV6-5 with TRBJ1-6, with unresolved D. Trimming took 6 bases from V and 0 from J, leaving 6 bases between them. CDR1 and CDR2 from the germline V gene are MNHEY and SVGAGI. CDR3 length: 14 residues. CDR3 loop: CASREGSYNSPLHF. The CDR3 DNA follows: TGTGCCAGCAGGGAGGGCTCCTATAATTCACCCCTCCACTTT.

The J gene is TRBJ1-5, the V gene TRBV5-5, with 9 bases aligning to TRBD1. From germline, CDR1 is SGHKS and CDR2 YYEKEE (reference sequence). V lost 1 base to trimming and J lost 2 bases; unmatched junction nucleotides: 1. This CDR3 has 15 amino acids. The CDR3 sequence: CASSLWDRGNQPQHF. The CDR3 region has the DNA TGTGCCAGCAGCTTGTGGGACAGGGGCAATCAGCCCCAGCATTTT.